These 27 T cell receptor beta chains were all obtained from the same sample, sequenced in a study of human T cells and chemical hapten exposure. Documented time point: patch test 1, 2 weeks after DPC sensitization. Noted treatment: therapeutic diphenylcyclopropenone sensitization with weekly scalp DPC. Each CDR3 protein gets one entry after TCRdb re-called the RACE reads with MiXCR. Counted here are tens of thousands of distinct CDR3 sequences, over 7.5% occurring once; the ten biggest clones make up 3% to 3.5%. The sample here was whole blood, taken in connection with sensitization to the hapten diphenylcyclopropenone (DPC). Source of these receptors: a middle-aged woman with alopecia areata. Some clones in this sample may be carry-over from other donors' samples.

This clonotype came up a few times. The chain has TRBV11-2 and TRBJ2-7; 9 nucleotides line up with TRBD2. Germline assignment: CDR1 SGHAT and CDR2 FQNNGV. Trimming took 0 bases from V and 6 from J; bases not matched to a gene: 12. The CDR3 runs to 17 residues. CDR3 in amino acids: CASSLDRGASGTLEQYF. Written as DNA, the CDR3 is TGTGCCAGCAGCTTAGATAGAGGAGCTAGCGGGACCCTCGAGCAGTACTTC.

This clonotype was observed a handful of times. V is TRBV29-1 and J is TRBJ1-2; possibly TRBD1 for D (6 bases). This CDR3 comprises 16 residues. V was clipped by 4 bases and J by 4 bases, with 22 bases between them. Germline values: CDR1 SQVTM, CDR2 ANQGSEA. The DNA for the CDR3 is TGCAGCGTTGGCCCGCGGTCGGGGGCTGGAATCTATGGCTACACCTTC. It specifies CSVGPRSGAGIYGYTF.

This clonotype was counted many times. This chain connects TRBV5-6 to TRBJ1-6; D might be TRBD1 (6 bases). The germline V gene encodes CDR1 SGHDT and CDR2 YYEEEE. This CDR3 contains 15 residues. V was cut by 1 base and J by 8 bases, with 13 bases left in between. The CDR3 reads CASSLRQDGYSPLHF. The DNA of the CDR3 is TGTGCCAGCAGCTTGAGACAGGACGGCTATTCACCCCTCCACTTT.

This clonotype was counted a few times. The genes are TRBV5-4 and TRBJ2-1; D unresolved. Trimming shortened V by 3 bases and J by 7 bases, and 8 bases separated the two germline ends. The CDR3 contains 12 residues. Germline lookup yields CDR1 SGHNT and CDR2 YYREEE (reference sequence). The CDR3 sequence is CASSYGANEQFF. The CDR3 DNA reads TGTGCCAGCAGCTACGGAGCGAATGAGCAGTTCTTC.

This clonotype was seen a few times. This chain joins TRBV7-9 and TRBJ2-3; TRBD2 agrees at 7 bases. V dropped 8 bases and J dropped 6; count of bases not matched to a gene: 14. CDR3 length: 15 residues. Germline CDR1 is SEHNR and CDR2 is FQNEAQ (reference sequence). The CDR3 nucleotides are TGTGCCAGCTCGTCTGGAAGCGGGGTAACGGATACGCAGTATTTT. Its translation: CASSSGSGVTDTQYF.

At least ten counts were recorded for this clonotype. The V call is TRBV6-2 or TRBV6-3, the J call TRBJ2-7, with a possible D match to TRBD2 (5 bases). CDR1 is MNHEY, CDR2 SVGEGT, per germline. This CDR3 spans 12 amino acids. V was cut by 8 bases and J by 2 bases, with 10 bases left in between. The CDR3 loop is CASGRTPYEQYF. The CDR3 DNA follows: TGTGCCAGCGGACGGACTCCCTACGAGCAGTACTTC.

This clonotype is judged medium-sized. The J gene is TRBJ1-2, the V gene TRBV10-3; D is perhaps TRBD1 (6 bases). CDR1 ENHRY and CDR2 SYGVKD come from the germline V gene. V lost 10 bases and J lost 5, with 14 bases in between. There are 12 residues in the CDR3. This CDR3 is CATSGQLYGYTF. DNA for the CDR3: TGTGCCACCTCTGGACAGCTATATGGCTACACCTTC.

This clonotype was observed at least ten times. The chain combines TRBV7-2 with TRBJ1-4; D might be TRBD1 (6 bases). The CDR3 sequence is 14 residues long. V was cut by 5 bases and J by 7 bases, with 14 bases left in between. The germline CDR1 and CDR2 sequences are SGHTA and FQGNSA. The CDR3 DNA is TGTGCCAGCAGCCGCAGGGGAGCGGGTGAAAAACTGTTTTTT. Its protein is CASSRRGAGEKLFF.

This clonotype was observed a handful of times. The CDR3 spells CAREGNRDRGSYEQYF. Written as DNA, the CDR3 is TGTGCCCGCGAAGGGAACCGGGACAGGGGGTCCTACGAGCAGTACTTC. The rearrangement links TRBV24-1 to TRBJ2-7, with 11 bases fitting TRBD1. Germline CDR1 KGHDR, CDR2 SFDVKD. V lost 12 bases and J lost 1; bases outside the gene matches: 13. This CDR3 region has 16 residues.

In regard to this clonotype: A much more abundant neighbour one base away suggests this may be a read error. This rearrangement joins TRBV12-2 to TRBJ1-3. TRBV12-2 is recorded as a pseudogene. This CDR3 is built from 15 residues. The CDR3 sequence is CASPLVVGRRNTIYF. In DNA form, the CDR3 reads TGTGCAAGTCCCTTAGTCGTAGGACGTCGAAACACCATATATTTT.

This clonotype was counted ten times or more. V gene TRBV7-8 combines with J gene TRBJ1-5; D possibly corresponds to TRBD1 (6 bases). The CDR3 covers 16 residues. V was cut by 1 base and J by 0 bases, with 10 bases left in between. Germline-derived CDR1 and CDR2 are SGHVS and FQNEAQ. The CDR3 region is CASSLGTVASNQPQHF. The CDR3 DNA reads as TGTGCCAGCAGCTTAGGGACAGTCGCTAGCAATCAGCCCCAGCATTTT.

This chain uses TRBV7-2 with TRBJ1-1; 8 nucleotides match TRBD1. Germline CDR1 is SGHTA and CDR2 is FQGNSA. Trimming cost V 8 bases and J 1 base; bases outside gene matches: 6. The CDR3 spans 14 residues. CDR3 residues: CASLKGTGNTEAFF. DNA of the CDR3: TGTGCCAGCCTTAAGGGGACAGGGAACACTGAAGCTTTCTTT. Combining the CDR3 with reference TRBV7-2 and TRBJ1-1 gives the whole variable domain GAGVSQSPSNKVTEKGKDVELRCDPISGHTALYWYRQSLGQGLEFLIYFQGNSAPDKSGLPSDRFSAERTGGSVSTLTIQRTQQEDSAVYLCASLKGTGNTEAFFGQGTRLTVV.

Only a few counts were recorded for this clonotype. The chain employs TRBV12-3 or TRBV12-4 and TRBJ1-2; D ambiguous. The V and J ends lost 1 base and 3 bases respectively, with 9 bases between them. The CDR3 has 14 amino acids. The CDR3 DNA reads TGTGCCAGCAGTTTAGTCCCAGGTCACTATGGCTACACCTTC. It codes for CASSLVPGHYGYTF.

The V call is TRBV6-5, the J call TRBJ2-7; D is perhaps TRBD1 (5 bases). The CDR3 spans 15 residues. Trimming cost V 0 bases and J 5 bases, with 14 bases left between them. Germline loops: CDR1 MNHEY, CDR2 SVGAGI. The CDR3, as DNA: TGTGCCAGCAGTTACTCGAACCAGGGTGACAACGAGCAGTACTTC. Its protein is CASSYSNQGDNEQYF.

At least ten counts were recorded for this clonotype. The chain has TRBV7-2 and TRBJ2-5, with D perhaps being TRBD1 or TRBD2 (5 bases each). Trimming pared 3 bases from V and 3 bases from J, leaving 11 bases between. Germline V CDR1 and CDR2: SGHTA, FQGNSA. This CDR3 is 14 amino acids long. The CDR3 DNA is TGTGCCAGCAGCTTGATCGAGGGGAAAGAGACCCAGTACTTC. Translating it yields CASSLIEGKETQYF. The whole variable domain, remainder taken from reference TRBV7-2 and TRBJ2-5, is GAGVSQSPSNKVTEKGKDVELRCDPISGHTALYWYRQSLGQGLEFLIYFQGNSAPDKSGLPSDRFSAERTGGSVSTLTIQRTQQEDSAVYLCASSLIEGKETQYFGPGTRLLVL.

The chain links TRBV6-5 to TRBJ2-2; D gene unclear. Trimming left V 5 bases short and J 3 bases short, with 7 bases between. This CDR3 has 13 amino acids. Germline-derived CDR1 and CDR2 are MNHEY and SVGAGI. The CDR3 DNA follows: TGTGCCAGCAGTCCCCAATACACCGGGGAGCTGTTTTTT. Its translation: CASSPQYTGELFF.

J is TRBJ2-7 and V is TRBV7-2, with 12 bases fitting TRBD2. Trimming took 3 bases from V and 2 from J; bases not matched to a gene: 2. Per the germline V gene, CDR1 is SGHTA and CDR2 is FQGNSA. CDR3 size: 15 residues. Here the CDR3 reads CASSFRLAGAYEQYF. In DNA form, the CDR3 reads TGTGCCAGCAGCTTCCGACTAGCGGGGGCCTACGAGCAGTACTTC.

Only a few counts were recorded for this clonotype. The genes are TRBV7-9 and TRBJ2-1; 7 bases line up with TRBD1. In germline, CDR1 is SEHNR, CDR2 FQNEAQ (reference sequence). The CDR3 is 16 amino acids. J lost 3 bases, V lost 5 bases, and 10 bases had no gene match. DNA for the CDR3: TGTGCCAGCAGCCCCCCGGGGACAGAATACTACAATGAGCAGTTCTTC. It encodes CASSPPGTEYYNEQFF.

V usage is TRBV5-4 and J usage is TRBJ1-1; D gene uncertain. Germline CDR1 reads SGHNT; CDR2 reads YYREEE (reference sequence). Trimming removed 2 bases at V and 3 bases at J, with 8 bases between. The CDR3 extends over 13 amino acids. The CDR3 bases are TGTGCCAGCAGCTTTCGACCAGACACTGAAGCTTTCTTT. The encoded protein is CASSFRPDTEAFF.

The chain combines TRBV4-2 with TRBJ2-3; no firm D call. This CDR3 is built from 18 residues. Trimming removed 4 bases at V and 0 bases at J, with 20 bases between. Germline lookup yields CDR1 LGHNA and CDR2 YNFKEQ. CDR3 sequence: CASSLPGPITPSTDTQYF. The DNA of the CDR3 is TGTGCCAGCAGCCTACCCGGGCCCATTACCCCTAGCACAGATACGCAGTATTTT.

At least ten counts were recorded for this clonotype. The chain is built from TRBV5-1 and TRBJ2-3, with TRBD1 matching 7 bases. The CDR3 loop spans 16 amino acids. Germline V gene lookup returns CDR1 SGHRS and CDR2 YFSETQ. The V segment lost 4 bases and the J segment 0 bases; nucleotides outside the gene matches: 8. CDR3 nucleotides: TGCGCCAGCAGCCCGGGGACAGACTTTAGCACAGATACGCAGTATTTT. It translates to CASSPGTDFSTDTQYF. The full variable domain, completed using reference TRBV5-1 and TRBJ2-3, is KAGVTQTPRYLIKTRGQQVTLSCSPISGHRSVSWYQQTPGQGLQFLFEYFSETQRNKGNFPGRFSGRQFSNSRSEMNVSTLELGDSALYLCASSPGTDFSTDTQYFGPGTRLTVL.

This clonotype was observed a handful of times. The chain uses TRBV4-2 and TRBJ1-1; D call uncertain. The V end lost 1 base, the J end lost 4 bases, and 10 bases lay between the germline ends. This CDR3 comprises 14 residues. The germline CDR1 and CDR2 sequences are LGHNA and YNFKEQ. The CDR3 sequence is CASSQGRLGTEAFF. The DNA of the CDR3 is TGTGCCAGCAGCCAAGGGCGCCTGGGCACTGAAGCTTTCTTT.

The chain links TRBV6-2 or TRBV6-3 to TRBJ2-5; 8 nucleotides align to TRBD1. V lost 2 bases and J lost 4; bases outside the gene matches: 15. Germline values: CDR1 MNHEY, CDR2 SVGEGT. The CDR3 extends over 18 amino acids. The DNA for the CDR3 is TGTGCCAGCAGTTACATATCCCGTGGACAGGGCAAGCGAGAGACCCAGTACTTC. It specifies CASSYISRGQGKRETQYF.

Details on this clonotype: The junction differs from germline at one of its ends, possibly a read error. This rearrangement joins TRBV7-6 to TRBJ2-7, with a possible D match to TRBD2 (7 bases). This CDR3 has 15 residues. Per the germline V gene, CDR1 is SGHVS and CDR2 is FNYEAQ. The CDR3 region has the DNA TGTGCCAGCAACTTAGGGGGGGAAGGAAACTACGAGCAGTACTTC. This sequence encodes CASNLGGEGNYEQYF.

The chain has TRBV12-2 and TRBJ1-2; the table's D call, TRBD1, was not checked against the DNA. TRBV12-2 is classified as a pseudogene. CDR3 length: 14 residues. In nucleotides, the CDR3 is TGTGCAAGTCGCTTCAGGGTGAAGAGGGATGGCTACACCTTC. This gives the protein CASRFRVKRDGYTF.

V and J are TRBV7-2 and TRBJ1-3; a possible D gene is TRBD1 (6 bases). V was cut by 1 base and J by 4 bases, with 14 bases left in between. CDR3 length: 16 amino acids. Germline V gene data show CDR1 as SGHTA and CDR2 as FQGNSA. The CDR3 loop is CASSLGQAAGGNTIYF. For the CDR3, the DNA is TGTGCCAGCAGCTTAGGACAGGCGGCGGGAGGAAACACCATATATTTT.

Many counts were recorded for this clonotype. The chain uses TRBV27 and TRBJ1-6, with D hard to call. This CDR3 is 16 amino acids long. CDR1 is MNHEY and CDR2 is SMNVEV in the germline V gene (reference sequence). Trimming left V 7 bases short and J 0 bases short, with 13 bases between. This CDR3 reads CASTPAGSSYNSPLHF. The DNA for the CDR3 is TGTGCCAGCACCCCGGCGGGGAGCTCCTATAATTCACCCCTCCACTTT.